This is a list of T cell receptor beta chains from one sample in a study of T-cell memory formation after mild COVID-19. TCRdb redid the calling of the 5' RACE reads with MiXCR, one entry per CDR3 protein. The repertoire includes more than 250,000 distinct CDR3 sequences, approximately 15% of them detected once, and around 20% sits in the top ten. The sequenced material came from PBMCs or a T cell subset sorted from them (not recorded which). All receptors come from a man aged 18 to 35 who had mild COVID-19 (a few samples of this study predate the infection). Cell type and time point are not known. Both conserved end residues are part of each CDR3. A D gene is named only where the DNA matches it firmly. The size of a clone is reported for some rows only, either as once, few or many, or as a class for expanded clones.

- TRBJ2-2 TRBV28 - CASSPPGATGELFF TGTGCCAGCAGTCCCCCCGGAGCCACCGGGGAGCTGTTTTTT
- TRBJ2-1 TRBV7-3 few CASTSTPGTTEQFF TGTGCCAGCACCTCAACTCCCGGTACGACGGAGCAGTTCTTC
- TRBJ2-1 TRBV18 - CASSPVALDEQFF TGTGCCAGCTCACCTGTAGCCTTGGATGAGCAGTTCTTC
- TRBJ1-1 TRBV27 - CASSSGSGTEAFF TGTGCCAGCAGCTCGGGGAGCGGCACTGAAGCTTTCTTT
- TRBJ1-1 TRBV12-3/TRBV12-4 - CASSFAGGNTEAFF TGTGCCAGCAGTTTCGCGGGGGGGAACACTGAAGCTTTCTTT
- TRBJ2-5 TRBV4-1 few CASSQAWGGETQYF TGCGCCAGCAGCCAAGCATGGGGCGGCGAGACCCAGTACTTC
TRBD2 TRBJ2-1 TRBV27 - CASSLSASGGSNEQFF TGTGCCAGCAGTTTAAGTGCTAGCGGGGGTTCTAATGAGCAGTTCTTC
- TRBJ2-3 TRBV5-1 - CASSLGGVQPTDTQYF TGCGCCAGCAGCTTGGGCGGGGTACAACCCACAGATACGCAGTATTTT
- TRBJ2-7 TRBV11-2 - CASSLDQGGTYEQYF TGTGCCAGCAGCTTAGATCAGGGGGGTACCTACGAGCAGTACTTC
- TRBJ2-5 TRBV12-3/TRBV12-4 few CASRYRKETQYF TGTGCCAGTCGTTACCGAAAAGAGACCCAGTACTTC
TRBD1 TRBJ1-1 TRBV12-3/TRBV12-4 few CASRPPGGATEAFF TGTGCCAGCAGACCCCCAGGGGGCGCGACTGAAGCTTTCTTT
- TRBJ2-1 TRBV4-1 few CASSLGPAEQFF TGCGCCAGCAGCCTCGGACCTGCTGAGCAGTTCTTC
- TRBJ2-3 TRBV6-5 - CASSYSSDSIGTDTQYF TGTGCCAGCAGTTACTCATCCGACAGTATAGGCACAGATACGCAGTATTTT
TRBD1 TRBJ1-5 TRBV7-9 - CASSPGTGGEFEPQHF TGTGCCAGCAGCCCCGGGACAGGGGGGGAATTCGAGCCCCAGCATTTT
- TRBJ2-7 TRBV20-1 few CSASLGFKPYEQYF TGCAGTGCTTCTCTCGGGTTCAAACCCTACGAGCAGTACTTC
- TRBJ2-3 TRBV5-5 - CASSFALLAGTDTQYF TGTGCCAGCAGCTTCGCCCTACTAGCCGGGACAGATACGCAGTATTTT
- TRBJ1-1 TRBV7-2 few CASSLRWMGRQERTEAFF TGTGCCAGCAGCTTACGATGGATGGGGAGGCAAGAACGCACTGAAGCTTTCTTT
- TRBJ2-3 TRBV12-3/TRBV12-4 few CASSPGGGIDTQYF TGTGCCAGCAGCCCAGGGGGGGGGATAGATACGCAGTATTTT